The sequence of this T cell receptor (beta chain) was determined in a study of T cell changes during pregnancy in multiple sclerosis. Only in-frame clones appear in the TCRdb table, and some are missing; sequencing was by immunoSEQ multiplex PCR. The sample yields about 93,000 clones, around 94% seen once. The clonotype comes from a female donor with multiple sclerosis, enrolled in a pregnancy study. Sequenced material: peripheral blood, taken after pregnancy.

The CDR3 region has the DNA TGTGCCAGCAAGGGCGGAGGGGTGGGATATAATGAAAAACTGTTTTTT. Translation gives CASKGGGVGYNEKLFF. The chain recombines TRBV2 with TRBJ1-4, with a possible D match to TRBD1 (5 bases). Trimming removed 7 bases from V and 4 bases from J, with 19 bases in between. The CDR3 consists of 16 residues. CDR1 is SNHLY, CDR2 FYNNEI, per germline. Looking up the rest from reference TRBV2 and TRBJ1-4 gives the full variable domain: EPEVTQTPSHQVTQMGQEVILRCVPISNHLYFYWYRQILGQKVEFLVSFYNNEISEKSEIFDDQFSVERPDGSNFTLKIRSTKLEDSAMYFCASKGGGVGYNEKLFFGSGTQLSVL.